A single sample is the source of the 27 T cell receptor beta chains below, sequenced in a study of identical twins' blood T cells. TCRdb re-derived calls from the 5' RACE reads in MiXCR, one entry per CDR3 protein. The profile covers fewer than 450,000 distinct CDR3 sequences, with under 30% appearing a single time and about 6% taken by the ten largest. Specimen: PBMCs. The receptors come from a woman aged 18 to 55 in good health.

This sequence joins TRBV20-1 and TRBJ1-2; D ambiguous. Germline assignment: CDR1 DFQATT and CDR2 SNEGSKA (reference sequence). The CDR3 has 12 residues. V shed 4 bases and J shed 8 bases, with 14 bases lying between them. The CDR3 nucleotides are TGCAGTGCTACCGTAACGATGGGAGGCTACACCTTC. This codes for CSATVTMGGYTF.

The V call is TRBV29-1, the J call TRBJ2-7; no reliable D call. This CDR3 has 13 residues. CDR1 is SQVTM, CDR2 ANQGSEA, per germline. V lost 7 bases, J lost 6 bases, and 19 bases lay in between. The CDR3 region has the DNA TGCAGCGCCTGTAAAGAAGGCATAGGCGAGCAGTACTTC. It yields the protein CSACKEGIGEQYF.

This clonotype was recorded only once. A much more abundant neighbour one base away suggests this may be a read error. The chain has TRBV12-3 or TRBV12-4 and TRBJ2-2; TRBD2 aligns across 9 bases. This CDR3 has 15 residues. The CDR3 reads CTSSFKRGETGELFF. CDR3 bases: TGTACCAGCAGTTTTAAGCGGGGGGAAACCGGGGAGCTGTTTTTT.

This clonotype was picked up many times. The rearrangement joins TRBV6-5 to TRBJ1-2; D is unclear. V dropped 8 bases and J dropped 1 base, with 8 bases sitting between them. In germline, CDR1 is MNHEY, CDR2 SVGAGI. The CDR3 is 12 residues long. The CDR3 sequence is CASSGINYGYTF. CDR3 DNA: TGTGCCAGCTCCGGGATTAACTATGGCTACACCTTC.

This clonotype was observed many times. The chain links TRBV29-1 to TRBJ2-7; D uncertain. The CDR3 runs 13 residues. Germline V gene sequence: CDR1 SQVTM, CDR2 ANQGSEA. V was shortened by 5 bases and J by 5 bases, with 16 bases between the two germline ends. The CDR3 coding sequence is TGCAGCGTTTCCCGGGCCTTCGCCGACGAGCAGTACTTC. This encodes CSVSRAFADEQYF.

The rearrangement joins TRBV7-9 to TRBJ1-1; TRBD1 agrees at 8 bases. From germline, CDR1 is SEHNR and CDR2 FQNEAQ (reference sequence). V was pared by 5 bases and J by 2 bases, with 13 bases of the junction left unmatched. This CDR3 spans 17 amino acids. Written as DNA, the CDR3 is TGTGCCAGCAGCCGACTTCGGAGGACAGGGACTAACACTGAAGCTTTCTTT. It translates to CASSRLRRTGTNTEAFF.

This clonotype turned up a few times. The J gene is TRBJ1-1, the V gene TRBV6-5; unclear D gene. Between the trimmed V and J ends, which lost 5 bases and 4 bases, there was a span of 11 bases. The CDR3 has 13 amino acids. The germline V gene has CDR1 MNHEY and CDR2 SVGAGI. CDR3 in amino acids: CASSRNGFTEAFF. CDR3 DNA: TGTGCCAGCAGTCGTAATGGATTCACTGAAGCTTTCTTT.

The chain employs TRBV6-4 and TRBJ2-1; D gene ambiguous. This CDR3 contains 13 residues. The germline V and J ends were trimmed by 5 bases and 5 bases, with 10 bases remaining between them. CDR1 is MRHNA and CDR2 is SNTAGT in the germline V gene. The CDR3 bases are TGTGCCAGCAGTCCGGTGTGGCACAATGAGCAGTTCTTC. The encoded protein is CASSPVWHNEQFF.

A few counts support this clonotype. This chain connects TRBV20-1 to TRBJ1-5, with TRBD1 as a possible D gene (5 bases). Trimming cost V 0 bases and J 5 bases, with 14 bases left between them. CDR1 and CDR2 from the germline V gene are DFQATT and SNEGSKA (reference sequence). CDR3 size: 15 residues. In DNA, the CDR3 is TGCAGTGCTAGAGATTCTTGGGGGTCGCATCAGCCCCAGCATTTT. As protein: CSARDSWGSHQPQHF.

For this clonotype: As the CDR3 is not closed by the conserved phenylalanine or tryptophan, this likely results from a read error. V usage is TRBV20-1 and J usage is TRBJ1-5, with 10 bases aligning to TRBD1. Unmatched junction bases numbered 3, after V lost 6 bases and J lost 4 bases. CDR1 is DFQATT, CDR2 SNEGSKA, per germline (reference sequence). The CDR3 extends over 13 amino acids. The CDR3 region is CSAPGQGNQPQHL. The CDR3 bases are TGCAGTGCCCCGGGACAGGGGAATCAGCCCCAGCATCTT.

This chain connects TRBV7-2 to TRBJ2-3; D might be TRBD2 (5 bases). This CDR3 comprises 15 residues. The V end lost 0 bases, the J end lost 0 bases, and 7 bases lay between the germline ends. CDR1 SGHTA and CDR2 FQGNSA come from the germline V gene. CDR3 sequence (DNA): TGTGCCAGCAGCTTAGCCCTAGCTAGCACAGATACGCAGTATTTT. This codes for CASSLALASTDTQYF.

The sample holds a few counts of this clonotype. The gene calls are TRBV20-1 and TRBJ2-1; D not resolved. The length of the CDR3 is 11 residues. V was trimmed by 1 base and J by 16 bases, leaving 14 bases between them. Germline CDR1 DFQATT, CDR2 SNEGSKA (reference sequence). The chain's CDR3 is CSARGVGTRFF. CDR3 DNA sequence: TGCAGTGCTAGAGGGGTCGGAACCCGCTTCTTC.

Remarks on this clonotype: A read error may be the cause here, since a much bigger clone is one base away. The rearrangement uses TRBV3-1 and TRBJ1-3; D unclear. With 1 base removed from V and 8 bases from J, the gap between germline ends came to 12 bases. This CDR3 is 14 amino acids long. From germline, CDR1 is LGHDT and CDR2 YNNKEL (reference sequence). CDR3 loop: CASSQAGKGDTIYF. The CDR3 bases are TGTGCCAGCAGCCAAGCTGGAAAGGGAGACACCATATATTTT.

This clonotype was recorded a few times. The V and J genes are TRBV12-3 or TRBV12-4 and TRBJ1-4, with 10 bases identical to TRBD1. The CDR3 has 14 amino acids. V shed 6 bases, J shed 7 bases, and the junction held 5 bases outside the gene matches. CDR3 amino acids: CASRQTGGGEKLFF. The CDR3 DNA is TGTGCCAGCAGACAGACAGGGGGCGGTGAAAAACTGTTTTTT.

This chain connects TRBV29-1 to TRBJ2-1; D is unresolved. Germline CDR1 SQVTM, CDR2 ANQGSEA. The CDR3 runs to 14 residues. V dropped 2 bases and J dropped 0 bases, with 8 bases sitting between them. CDR3 in DNA: TGCAGCGTTGAATGGCTTCACTCCTACAATGAGCAGTTCTTC. It yields the protein CSVEWLHSYNEQFF.

The rearrangement joins TRBV7-9 to TRBJ1-5, with D perhaps TRBD1 (6 bases). Looked up from germline, CDR1 is SEHNR and CDR2 is FQNEAQ (reference sequence). This CDR3 comprises 14 residues. Trimming took 4 bases from V and 8 from J, leaving 15 bases between them. The CDR3 is CASSSSGVSEPQHF. CDR3 DNA sequence: TGTGCCAGCAGCTCATCAGGGGTATCAGAGCCCCAGCATTTT.

In this sample, this clonotype turned up a few times. The junction does not match germline at one end; this may be a read error. The chain has TRBV2 and TRBJ2-2; weak D call: TRBD1 (5 bases). Looked up from germline, CDR1 is SNHLY and CDR2 is FYNNEI. The CDR3 spans 14 residues. CDR3 sequence: CTSVPGRGTGELFF. The CDR3 DNA follows: TGTACCAGCGTACCAGGGCGTGGCACCGGGGAGCTGTTTTTT.

The V gene is TRBV29-1, the J gene TRBJ2-7; D tentatively reads TRBD1 or TRBD2 (7 bases each). Per the germline V gene, CDR1 is SQVTM and CDR2 is ANQGSEA. V was clipped by 4 bases and J by 3 bases, with 19 bases between them. CDR3 length equals 15 residues. CDR3 coding DNA: TGCAGCGTTGTGGGTTTGGGAGGGACAGTCTACGAGCAGTACTTC. This sequence encodes CSVVGLGGTVYEQYF.

This clonotype was counted between two and nine times. The chain joins TRBV5-5 to TRBJ1-1; D remains unclear. The germline V gene encodes CDR1 SGHKS and CDR2 YYEKEE (reference sequence). Trimming removed 4 bases at V and 4 bases at J, with 14 bases between. CDR3 size: 14 residues. The CDR3 DNA sequence: TGTGCCAGCAGCCTAGATATAACCCCCACTGAAGCTTTCTTT. Translation gives CASSLDITPTEAFF.

Ten or more counts support this clonotype. V is TRBV27 and J is TRBJ1-3; perhaps TRBD1 as D (5 bases). Germline loops: CDR1 MNHEY, CDR2 SMNVEV (reference sequence). The CDR3 spans 13 residues. V shed 7 bases and J shed 0 bases, with 7 bases lying between them. CDR3 in DNA: TGTGCCAGCATGGGGGGCTCTGGAAACACCATATATTTT. This sequence encodes CASMGGSGNTIYF.

This rearrangement joins TRBV5-1 to TRBJ2-1; 9 bases line up with TRBD2. Germline values: CDR1 SGHRS, CDR2 YFSETQ. J gave up 5 bases and V 7 bases, and 10 bases lay outside the gene matches. The CDR3 sequence is 15 residues long. Here the CDR3 DNA reads TGCGCCAGCTCCCCCTTAGCGGGAGAGAACAATGAGCAGTTCTTC. Protein product: CASSPLAGENNEQFF.

This rearrangement joins TRBV20-1 to TRBJ2-7; D call uncertain. The CDR3 runs 15 residues. V was shortened by 2 bases and J by 1 base, with 15 bases between the two germline ends. CDR1 is DFQATT, CDR2 SNEGSKA, per germline (reference sequence). The chain's CDR3 is CSARPPGRGSYEQYF. The CDR3 coding sequence is TGCAGTGCTAGACCACCCGGGCGCGGTTCCTACGAGCAGTACTTC.

The V and J genes are TRBV5-1 and TRBJ2-2; D is unresolved. The CDR3 length is 15 residues. V was cut by 2 bases and J by 5 bases, with 13 bases left in between. Looked up from germline, CDR1 is SGHRS and CDR2 is YFSETQ. This CDR3 is CASSFRVIGTGELFF. The CDR3 nucleotides read TGCGCCAGCAGCTTTCGAGTGATTGGGACCGGGGAGCTGTTTTTT.

This clonotype has only a few counts. The chain couples TRBV6-1 to TRBJ1-2; no clear D gene. The CDR3 runs to 16 residues. CDR1 is MNHNS, CDR2 SASEGT, per germline. The V gene lost 2 bases and the J gene lost 0 bases, with 13 bases spanning the gap. As DNA, the CDR3 is TGTGCCAGCAGTGAACTAATTTACAGCGCTAACTATGGCTACACCTTC. This translates into CASSELIYSANYGYTF.

The gene calls are TRBV11-2 and TRBJ1-1, with D possibly being TRBD1 (6 bases). From germline, CDR1 is SGHAT and CDR2 FQNNGV. The CDR3 extends over 14 amino acids. V lost 5 bases to trimming and J lost 1 base, with 11 bases between them. The CDR3: CASSQQQGNTEAFF. CDR3 nucleotide sequence: TGTGCCAGCAGCCAACAACAGGGGAACACTGAAGCTTTCTTT. The whole variable domain, filled in from reference TRBV11-2 and TRBJ1-1, reads EAGVAQSPRYKIIEKRQSVAFWCNPISGHATLYWYQQILGQGPKLLIQFQNNGVVDDSQLPKDRFSAERLKGVDSTLKIQPAKLEDSAVYLCASSQQQGNTEAFFGQGTRLTVV.

The J gene is TRBJ1-4, the V gene TRBV5-1; weak D call: TRBD1 (6 bases). The CDR3 length is 13 residues. Germline CDR1 and CDR2: SGHRS and YFSETQ. Trimming removed 2 bases at V and 10 bases at J, with 12 bases between. CDR3 sequence: CASSLSGDGKLFF. CDR3 bases: TGCGCCAGCAGCTTATCAGGGGATGGAAAACTGTTTTTT.

To note about this clonotype: This may be a read error: a much more frequent sequence differs by one nucleotide. The chain links TRBV12-3 or TRBV12-4 to TRBJ2-7; TRBD2 aligns across 11 bases. V gave up 6 bases and J gave up 9 bases; unmatched junction bases: 4. This CDR3 is 12 amino acids long. The CDR3 region has the DNA TGTGCCAGCAGCCGTCTAGCGGGGGGGCAGTACTTC. Its protein is CASSRLAGGQYF.